This passage covers 8 T cell receptor beta chains from one sample sequenced in a study of cytomegalovirus exposure and HLA in healthy donors. Amplification used 60 Vbeta primers and 13 Jbeta primers. This table comes from immunoSEQ multiplex PCR, and its TCRdb copy is limited to in-frame clones, with some not included. The sample contains tens of thousands of clones, approximately 80% of which appear only once. The source material was PBMCs. The receptors were sampled from a human donor in good health.

The chain is built from TRBV7-7 and TRBJ2-2; D gene uncertain. Trimming pared 5 bases from V and 1 base from J, leaving 20 bases between. This CDR3 region has 18 residues. Germline-derived CDR1 and CDR2 are SSHAT and FNYEAQ (reference sequence). CDR3 amino acids: CASSPTRSLTGNTGELFF. For the CDR3, the DNA is TGTGCCAGCAGCCCAACAAGGAGCCTAACCGGGAACACCGGGGAGCTGTTTTTT.

This chain links TRBV18 with TRBJ2-1, with a weak D call TRBD1 (5 bases). The ends were cut back, 2 bases at V and 9 bases at J, with 14 bases in the middle. This CDR3 has 14 residues. Per the germline V gene, CDR1 is KGHSH and CDR2 is LQKENI. The CDR3 nucleotides are TGTGCCAGCTCACCAGGGCAGGGCCACGGTGAGCAGTTCTTC. Its protein is CASSPGQGHGEQFF.

This clone was seen a single time. This chain joins TRBV6-6 and TRBJ1-1; D unclear. The CDR3 spans 14 residues. V lost 1 base and J lost 4, with 10 bases in between. The V gene's germline CDR1 is MNHNY and CDR2 SVGAGI (reference sequence). CDR3 residues: CASSYYGEGTEAFF. The CDR3 region has the DNA TGTGCCAGCAGTTACTATGGTGAGGGCACTGAAGCTTTCTTT.

The V and J genes are TRBV7-9 and TRBJ2-1, with 9 positions matching TRBD2. The trim removed 1 base at V and 7 bases at J, leaving 5 bases unmatched. From germline, CDR1 is SEHNR and CDR2 FQNEAQ (reference sequence). CDR3 length equals 15 residues. The CDR3 coding sequence is TGTGCCAGCAGCTTAGGCGGGGGGGCAAAGAATGAGCAGTTCTTC. Its protein is CASSLGGGAKNEQFF.

The genes are TRBV2 and TRBJ2-7; 10 bases match TRBD1. V lost 6 bases to trimming and J lost 0 bases; unmatched junction nucleotides: 2. The CDR3 has 14 amino acids. Germline-derived CDR1 and CDR2 are SNHLY and FYNNEI. The CDR3 region has the DNA TGTGCCAGCAGCGGGACAGGGGTCTCCTACGAGCAGTACTTC. It codes for CASSGTGVSYEQYF. Filled out from reference TRBV2 and TRBJ2-7, the complete variable domain reads EPEVTQTPSHQVTQMGQEVILRCVPISNHLYFYWYRQILGQKVEFLVSFYNNEISEKSEIFDDQFSVERPDGSNFTLKIRSTKLEDSAMYFCASSGTGVSYEQYFGPGTRLTVT.

This clone was observed once. The V gene is TRBV4-3, the J gene TRBJ2-2; unclear D gene. From germline, CDR1 is LGHNA and CDR2 YSLEER. V gave up 0 bases and J gave up 6 bases, with 11 bases separating them. The CDR3 has 15 residues. The CDR3 bases are TGCGCCAGCAGCCAAGATCTATATGGTGCCGGGGAGCTGTTTTTT. Translating gives CASSQDLYGAGELFF.

The V and J genes are TRBV19 and TRBJ1-5, with 7 positions matching TRBD1. The CDR3 runs 16 residues. The germline gives CDR1 LNHDA, CDR2 SQIVND (reference sequence). The junction had 10 bases not matched to a gene; V was cut back by 8 bases and J by 0 bases. CDR3 amino acids: CASVQGTGYSNQPQHF. CDR3 DNA: TGTGCCAGTGTACAGGGGACGGGGTATAGCAATCAGCCCCAGCATTTT.

The V and J genes are TRBV4-1 and TRBJ2-2; D ambiguous. Germline-derived CDR1 and CDR2 are MGHRA and YSYEKL. The CDR3 consists of 13 residues. V lost 7 bases and J lost 8, with 14 bases in between. The CDR3 region has the DNA TGCGCCAGCACCAACTCGGGTTCTGGGGAGCTGTTTTTT. This sequence encodes CASTNSGSGELFF.